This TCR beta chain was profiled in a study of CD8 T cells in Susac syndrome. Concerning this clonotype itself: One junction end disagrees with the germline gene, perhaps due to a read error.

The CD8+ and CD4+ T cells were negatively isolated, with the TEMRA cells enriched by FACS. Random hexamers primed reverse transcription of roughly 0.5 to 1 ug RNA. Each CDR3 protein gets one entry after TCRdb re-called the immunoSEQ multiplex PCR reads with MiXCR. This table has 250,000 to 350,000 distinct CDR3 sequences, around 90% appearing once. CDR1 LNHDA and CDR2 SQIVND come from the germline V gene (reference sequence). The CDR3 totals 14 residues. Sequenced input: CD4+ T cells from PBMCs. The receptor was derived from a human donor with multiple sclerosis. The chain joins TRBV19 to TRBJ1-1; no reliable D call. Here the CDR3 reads CASRIVRGSLEAFF. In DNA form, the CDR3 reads TGTGCCAGTAGAATAGTTCGGGGATCCCTTGAAGCTTTCTTT.